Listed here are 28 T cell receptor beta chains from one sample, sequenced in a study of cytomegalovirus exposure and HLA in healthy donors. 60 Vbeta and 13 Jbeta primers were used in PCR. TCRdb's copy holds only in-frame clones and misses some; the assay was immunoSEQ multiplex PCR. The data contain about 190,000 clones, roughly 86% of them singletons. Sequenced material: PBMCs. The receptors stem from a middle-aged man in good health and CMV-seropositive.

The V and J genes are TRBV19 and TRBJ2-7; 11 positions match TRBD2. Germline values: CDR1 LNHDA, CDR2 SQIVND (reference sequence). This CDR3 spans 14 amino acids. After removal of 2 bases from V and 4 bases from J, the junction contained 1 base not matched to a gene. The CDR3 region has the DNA TGTGCCAGTAGTATAACTAGCGGGGGTTACGAGCAGTACTTC. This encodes CASSITSGGYEQYF.

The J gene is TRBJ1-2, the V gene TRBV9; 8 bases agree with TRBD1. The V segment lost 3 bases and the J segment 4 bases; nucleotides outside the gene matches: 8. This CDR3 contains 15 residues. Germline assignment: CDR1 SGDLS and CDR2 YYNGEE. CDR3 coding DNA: TGTGCCAGCAGCGGGCGGCAGGGGGCTGTCTATGGCTACACCTTC. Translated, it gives CASSGRQGAVYGYTF.

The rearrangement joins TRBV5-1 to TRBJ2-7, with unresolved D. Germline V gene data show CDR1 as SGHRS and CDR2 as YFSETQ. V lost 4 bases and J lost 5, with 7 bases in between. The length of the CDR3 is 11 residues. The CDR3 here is CASSPGDEQYF. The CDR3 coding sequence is TGCGCCAGCAGCCCAGGTGACGAGCAGTACTTC. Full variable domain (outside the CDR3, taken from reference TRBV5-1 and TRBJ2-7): KAGVTQTPRYLIKTRGQQVTLSCSPISGHRSVSWYQQTPGQGLQFLFEYFSETQRNKGNFPGRFSGRQFSNSRSEMNVSTLELGDSALYLCASSPGDEQYFGPGTRLTVT.

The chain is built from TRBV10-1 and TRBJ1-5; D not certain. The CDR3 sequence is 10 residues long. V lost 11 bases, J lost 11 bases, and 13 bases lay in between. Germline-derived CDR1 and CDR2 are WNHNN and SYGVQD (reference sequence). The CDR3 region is CARVRRSQHF. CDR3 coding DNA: TGCGCCCGTGTTCGTCGGTCCCAGCATTTT.

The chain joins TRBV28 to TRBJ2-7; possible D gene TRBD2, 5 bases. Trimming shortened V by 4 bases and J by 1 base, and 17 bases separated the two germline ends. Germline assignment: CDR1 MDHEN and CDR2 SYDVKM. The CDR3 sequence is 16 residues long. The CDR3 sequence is CASSSPSRASSYEQYF. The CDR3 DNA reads TGTGCCAGCAGTTCCCCCTCGCGGGCTAGTTCCTACGAGCAGTACTTC.

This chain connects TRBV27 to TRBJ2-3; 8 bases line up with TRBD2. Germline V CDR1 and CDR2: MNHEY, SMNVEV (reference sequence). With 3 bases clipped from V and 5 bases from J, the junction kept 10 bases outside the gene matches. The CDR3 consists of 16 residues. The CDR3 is CASSFLGGGREDTQYF. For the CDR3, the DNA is TGTGCCAGCAGTTTCCTCGGCGGGGGGCGGGAAGATACGCAGTATTTT.

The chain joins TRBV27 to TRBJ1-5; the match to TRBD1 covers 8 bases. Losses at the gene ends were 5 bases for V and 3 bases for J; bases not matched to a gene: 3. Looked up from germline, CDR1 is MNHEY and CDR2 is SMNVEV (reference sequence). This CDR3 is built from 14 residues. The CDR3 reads CASSPGGPNQPQHF. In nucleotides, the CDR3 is TGTGCCAGCAGTCCAGGGGGCCCCAATCAGCCCCAGCATTTT.

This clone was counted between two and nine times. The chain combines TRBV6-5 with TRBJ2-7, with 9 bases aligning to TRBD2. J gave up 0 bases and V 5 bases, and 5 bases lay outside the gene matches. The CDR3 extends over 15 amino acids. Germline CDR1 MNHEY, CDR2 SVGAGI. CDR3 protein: CASSLAGMISYEQYF. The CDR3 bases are TGTGCCAGCAGTCTAGCGGGGATGATCTCCTACGAGCAGTACTTC.

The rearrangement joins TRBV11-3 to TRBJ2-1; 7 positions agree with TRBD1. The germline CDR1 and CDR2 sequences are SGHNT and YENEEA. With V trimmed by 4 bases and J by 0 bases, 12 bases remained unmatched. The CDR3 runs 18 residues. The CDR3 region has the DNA TGTGCCAGCAGCTCACAGGGGCGGCACAGTAGCTCCTACAATGAGCAGTTCTTC. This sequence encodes CASSSQGRHSSSYNEQFF.

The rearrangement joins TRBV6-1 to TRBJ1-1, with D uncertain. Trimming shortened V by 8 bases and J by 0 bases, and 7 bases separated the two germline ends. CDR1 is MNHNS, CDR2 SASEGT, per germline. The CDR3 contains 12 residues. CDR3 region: CASLSVNTEAFF. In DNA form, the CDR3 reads TGTGCCAGCCTCTCAGTGAACACTGAAGCTTTCTTT.

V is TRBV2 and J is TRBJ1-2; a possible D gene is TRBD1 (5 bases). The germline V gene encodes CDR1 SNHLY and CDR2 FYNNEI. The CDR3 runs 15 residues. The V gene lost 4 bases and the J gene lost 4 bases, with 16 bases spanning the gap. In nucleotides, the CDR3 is TGTGCCAGCAGTGGACTTATAAGGGGCAGCTATGGCTACACCTTC. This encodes CASSGLIRGSYGYTF. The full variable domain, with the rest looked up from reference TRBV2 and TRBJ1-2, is EPEVTQTPSHQVTQMGQEVILRCVPISNHLYFYWYRQILGQKVEFLVSFYNNEISEKSEIFDDQFSVERPDGSNFTLKIRSTKLEDSAMYFCASSGLIRGSYGYTFGSGTRLTVV.

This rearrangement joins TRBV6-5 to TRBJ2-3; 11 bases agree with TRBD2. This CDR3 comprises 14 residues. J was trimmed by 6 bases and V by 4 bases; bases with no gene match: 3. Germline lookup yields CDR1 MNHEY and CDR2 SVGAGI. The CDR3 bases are TGTGCCAGCAGTTCTAGCGGGAGGCCGGATACGCAGTATTTT. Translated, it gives CASSSSGRPDTQYF.

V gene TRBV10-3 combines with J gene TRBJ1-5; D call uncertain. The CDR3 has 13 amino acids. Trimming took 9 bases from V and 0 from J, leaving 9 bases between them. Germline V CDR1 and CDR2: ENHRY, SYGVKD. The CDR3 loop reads CAISGVSNQPQHF. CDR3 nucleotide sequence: TGTGCCATTAGCGGGGTTAGCAATCAGCCCCAGCATTTT.

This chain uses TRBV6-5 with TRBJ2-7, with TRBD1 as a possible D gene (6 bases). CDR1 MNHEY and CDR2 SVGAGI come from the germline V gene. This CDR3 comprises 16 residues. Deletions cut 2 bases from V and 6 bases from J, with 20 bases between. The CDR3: CASSYGGQDTFFEQYF. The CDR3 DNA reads TGTGCCAGCAGTTACGGGGGCCAGGACACGTTCTTCGAGCAGTACTTC.

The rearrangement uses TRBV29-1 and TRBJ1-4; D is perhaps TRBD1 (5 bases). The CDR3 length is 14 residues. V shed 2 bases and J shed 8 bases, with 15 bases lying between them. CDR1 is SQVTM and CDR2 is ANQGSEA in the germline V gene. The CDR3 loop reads CSVEMGVGGEKLFF. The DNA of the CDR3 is TGCAGCGTTGAAATGGGGGTCGGGGGGGAAAAACTGTTTTTT.

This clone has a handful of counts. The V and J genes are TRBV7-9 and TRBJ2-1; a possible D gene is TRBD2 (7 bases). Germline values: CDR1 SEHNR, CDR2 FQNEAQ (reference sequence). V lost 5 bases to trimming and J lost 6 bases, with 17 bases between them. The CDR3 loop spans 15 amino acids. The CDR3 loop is CASSQGRGIFNEQFF. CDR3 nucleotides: TGTGCCAGCAGCCAGGGGCGGGGGATATTCAATGAGCAGTTCTTC.

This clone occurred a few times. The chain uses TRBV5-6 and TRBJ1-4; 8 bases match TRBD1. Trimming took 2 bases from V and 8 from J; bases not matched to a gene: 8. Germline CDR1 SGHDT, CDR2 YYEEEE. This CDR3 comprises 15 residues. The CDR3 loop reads CASSLRRGLSEKLFF. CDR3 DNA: TGTGCCAGCAGCTTACGCAGGGGGCTGAGCGAAAAACTGTTTTTT.

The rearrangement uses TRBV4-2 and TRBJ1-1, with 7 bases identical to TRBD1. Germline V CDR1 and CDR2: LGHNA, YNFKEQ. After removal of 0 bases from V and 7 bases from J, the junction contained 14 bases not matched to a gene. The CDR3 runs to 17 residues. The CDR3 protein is CASSQDISGTDRFEAFF. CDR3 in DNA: TGTGCCAGCAGCCAAGATATTTCCGGGACAGACCGTTTTGAAGCTTTCTTT.

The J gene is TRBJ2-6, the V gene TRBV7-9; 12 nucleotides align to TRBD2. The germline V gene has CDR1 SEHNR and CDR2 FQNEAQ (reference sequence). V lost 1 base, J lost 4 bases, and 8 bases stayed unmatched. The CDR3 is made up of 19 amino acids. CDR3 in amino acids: CASSLGLAGGPKGANVLTF. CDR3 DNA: TGTGCCAGCAGCTTAGGGCTAGCGGGAGGGCCTAAGGGGGCCAACGTCCTGACTTTC.

The CDR3 loop reads CASNNRGTGGYEQYF. The CDR3 DNA reads TGTGCCAGCAACAACAGGGGGACAGGGGGCTACGAGCAGTACTTC. V usage is TRBV6-4 and J usage is TRBJ2-7; TRBD1 agrees at 11 bases. CDR3 length: 15 residues. Per germline, CDR1 MRHNA and CDR2 SNTAGT. Losses at the gene ends were 7 bases for V and 3 bases for J; bases not matched to a gene: 8.

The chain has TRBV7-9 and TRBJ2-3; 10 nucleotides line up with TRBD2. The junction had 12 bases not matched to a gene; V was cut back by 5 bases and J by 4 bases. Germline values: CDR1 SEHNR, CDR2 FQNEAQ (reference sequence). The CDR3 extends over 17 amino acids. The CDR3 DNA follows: TGTGCCAGCAGCAGCGGGACTAGCGCCCTGAGGGCAGATACGCAGTATTTT. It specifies CASSSGTSALRADTQYF. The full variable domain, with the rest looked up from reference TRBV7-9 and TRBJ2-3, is DTGVSQNPRHKITKRGQNVTFRCDPISEHNRLYWYRQTLGQGPEFLTYFQNEAQLEKSRLLSDRFSAERPKGSFSTLEIQRTEQGDSAMYLCASSSGTSALRADTQYFGPGTRLTVL.

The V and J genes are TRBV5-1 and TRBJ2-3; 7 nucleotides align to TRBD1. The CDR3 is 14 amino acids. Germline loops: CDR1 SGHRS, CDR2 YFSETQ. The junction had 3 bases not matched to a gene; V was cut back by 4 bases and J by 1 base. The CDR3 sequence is CASSIGTGTDTQYF. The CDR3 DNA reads TGCGCCAGCAGCATCGGGACAGGCACAGATACGCAGTATTTT.

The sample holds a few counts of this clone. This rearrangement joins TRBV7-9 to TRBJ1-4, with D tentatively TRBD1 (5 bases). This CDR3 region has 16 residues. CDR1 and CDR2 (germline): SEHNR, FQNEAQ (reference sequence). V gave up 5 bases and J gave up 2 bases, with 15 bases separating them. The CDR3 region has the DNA TGTGCCAGCAGCCCCCGTTTTGACAGCACTAATGAAAAACTGTTTTTT. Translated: CASSPRFDSTNEKLFF.

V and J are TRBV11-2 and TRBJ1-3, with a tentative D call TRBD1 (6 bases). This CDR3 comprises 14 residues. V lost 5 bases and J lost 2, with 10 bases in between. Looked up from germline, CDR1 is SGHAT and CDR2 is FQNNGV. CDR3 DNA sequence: TGTGCCAGCAGCGTTAGACAGGCTGGAAACACCATATATTTT. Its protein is CASSVRQAGNTIYF. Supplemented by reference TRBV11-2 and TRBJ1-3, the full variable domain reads EAGVAQSPRYKIIEKRQSVAFWCNPISGHATLYWYQQILGQGPKLLIQFQNNGVVDDSQLPKDRFSAERLKGVDSTLKIQPAKLEDSAVYLCASSVRQAGNTIYFGEGSWLTVV.

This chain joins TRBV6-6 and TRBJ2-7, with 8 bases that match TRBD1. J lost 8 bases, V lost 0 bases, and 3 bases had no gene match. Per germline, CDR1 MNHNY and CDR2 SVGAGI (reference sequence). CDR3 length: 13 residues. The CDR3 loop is CASSYSGQGKQYF. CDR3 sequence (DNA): TGTGCCAGCAGTTACTCAGGACAGGGAAAGCAGTACTTC.

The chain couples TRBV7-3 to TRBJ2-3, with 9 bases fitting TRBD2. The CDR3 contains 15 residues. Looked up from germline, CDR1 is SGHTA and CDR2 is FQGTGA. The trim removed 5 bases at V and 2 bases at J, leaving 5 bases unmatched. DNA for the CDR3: TGTGCCAGCAGCACCTCTAGCGGGATCACAGATACGCAGTATTTT. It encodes CASSTSSGITDTQYF.

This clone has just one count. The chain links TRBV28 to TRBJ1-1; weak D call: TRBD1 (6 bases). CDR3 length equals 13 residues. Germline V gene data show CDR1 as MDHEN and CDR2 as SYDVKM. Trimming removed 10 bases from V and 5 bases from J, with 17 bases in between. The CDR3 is CATRKRGRTEAFF. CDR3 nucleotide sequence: TGTGCCACCCGGAAGCGGGGGCGAACTGAAGCTTTCTTT.

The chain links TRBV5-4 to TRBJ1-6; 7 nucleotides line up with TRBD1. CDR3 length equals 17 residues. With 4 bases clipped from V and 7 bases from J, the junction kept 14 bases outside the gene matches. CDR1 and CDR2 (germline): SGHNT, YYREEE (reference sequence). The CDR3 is CASSRKETGPGNSPLHF. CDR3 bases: TGTGCCAGCAGCCGTAAAGAGACAGGGCCAGGGAATTCACCCCTCCACTTT.